This T cell receptor (beta chain) was identified during a study of shared clonotypes between healthy human individuals. Assay used: immunoSEQ multiplex PCR; TCRdb lists only in-frame clones, some missing. The repertoire holds millions of clones, approximately 92% seen once, with roughly 0.13% in the top ten. Sequencing was carried out using naive CD4+ T cells sorted from blood. Sample subset: CD45RA+ positively selected. This clonotype was obtained from a man between 18 and 35 years old in good health.

The CDR3 loop reads CSVRDRERGQPQHF. The CDR3 DNA is TGCAGCGTCCGGGACAGGGAACGGGGTCAGCCCCAGCATTTT. The chain recombines TRBV29-1 with TRBJ1-5; 9 positions agree with TRBD1. Germline V gives CDR1 SQVTM, CDR2 ANQGSEA. The CDR3 has 14 residues. V dropped 6 bases and J dropped 6; count of bases not matched to a gene: 9.